The 2 T cell receptor beta chains in this list originate from one sample, sequenced in a study of T cell responses to AZD1222 COVID-19 vaccine. TCRdb keeps only in-frame clones here, not all; method: immunoSEQ multiplex PCR. This table has roughly 140,000 clones, about 92% appearing once. Specimen: peripheral blood, collected after recovery from COVID-19. Receptors were obtained from an adult who had recovered from COVID-19.

The V and J genes are TRBV28 and TRBJ2-5; 7 positions agree with TRBD1. V lost 6 bases to trimming and J lost 5 bases; unmatched junction nucleotides: 6. CDR1 and CDR2 from the germline V gene are MDHEN and SYDVKM. This CDR3 has 13 residues. The CDR3 DNA reads as TGTGCCAGCAGATTCAACAGGGGTGAGACCCAGTACTTC. It codes for CASRFNRGETQYF.

J is TRBJ1-5 and V is TRBV7-9; D possibly corresponds to TRBD1 (6 bases). Germline V gene sequence: CDR1 SEHNR, CDR2 FQNEAQ (reference sequence). The germline V and J ends were trimmed by 7 bases and 4 bases, with 14 bases remaining between them. The CDR3 totals 14 residues. This CDR3 reads CASTRGGPNQPQHF. The CDR3 coding sequence is TGTGCCAGCACCCGAGGGGGGCCGAATCAGCCCCAGCATTTT.